This TCR beta chain was recorded in a study of neurological immune-mediated disorders. TCRdb redid the calling of the 5' RACE reads with MiXCR, one entry per CDR3 protein. This sample has tens of thousands of distinct CDR3 sequences; less than 4.5% occur once, and the top ten carry around 1.5%. This clonotype showed up many times. CDR3 length: 12 amino acids. The germline gives CDR1 SEHNR, CDR2 FQNEAQ (reference sequence). V lost 1 base to trimming and J lost 10 bases, with 10 bases between them. Sequenced material: PBMCs. The chain combines TRBV7-9 with TRBJ1-2; D is perhaps TRBD1 (5 bases). This clonotype was sampled from a man aged 25 to 40 with multiple sclerosis. CDR3 bases: TGTGCCAGCAGCTTAGGTCAGGGCGCCTACACCTTC. Encoded protein: CASSLGQGAYTF. The full variable domain, completed using reference TRBV7-9 and TRBJ1-2, is DTGVSQNPRHKITKRGQNVTFRCDPISEHNRLYWYRQTLGQGPEFLTYFQNEAQLEKSRLLSDRFSAERPKGSFSTLEIQRTEQGDSAMYLCASSLGQGAYTFGSGTRLTVV.